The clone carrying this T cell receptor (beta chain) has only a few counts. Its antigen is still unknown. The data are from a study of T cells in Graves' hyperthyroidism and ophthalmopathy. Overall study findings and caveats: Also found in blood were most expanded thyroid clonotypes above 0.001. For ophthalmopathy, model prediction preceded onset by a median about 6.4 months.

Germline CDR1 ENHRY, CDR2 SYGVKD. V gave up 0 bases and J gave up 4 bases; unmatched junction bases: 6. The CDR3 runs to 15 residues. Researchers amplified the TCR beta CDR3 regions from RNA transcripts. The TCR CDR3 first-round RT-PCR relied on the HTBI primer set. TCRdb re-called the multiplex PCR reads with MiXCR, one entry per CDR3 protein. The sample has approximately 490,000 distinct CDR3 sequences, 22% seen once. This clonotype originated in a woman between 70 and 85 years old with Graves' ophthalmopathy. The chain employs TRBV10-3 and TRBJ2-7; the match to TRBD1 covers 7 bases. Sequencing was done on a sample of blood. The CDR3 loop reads CAISESKTGKYEQYF. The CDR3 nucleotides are TGTGCCATCAGTGAGTCGAAGACAGGGAAGTACGAGCAGTACTTC.